The rows below give T cell receptor beta chains drawn from one sample of a study of breast tumors, draining lymph nodes, adjacent tissues. Using its own MiXCR run on the multiplex PCR reads, TCRdb lists one record per CDR3 protein. The sample lists roughly 120,000 distinct CDR3 sequences, 20% occurring once. The sequenced sample consisted of axillary lymph node tissue. Receptors were obtained from a female donor with breast cancer. Some clones in this sample may be carry-over from other donors' samples. Both conserved end residues are part of each CDR3. A D gene is named only where the DNA matches it firmly. Only some rows state a clone size, as once, few, many or a class for expanded clones.

CDR3aa | CDR3nt | d_gene | v_gene | abundance | j_gene
CAISRAATEPQHF | TGTGCCATCAGTAGGGCCGCTACGGAGCCCCAGCATTTT | NA | TRBV10-3 | many | TRBJ1-5
CASSLPGSSSYEQYF | TGTGCCAGCAGCTTACCCGGGTCGAGCTCCTACGAGCAGTACTTC | NA | TRBV7-2 | many | TRBJ2-7
CASTDWTSNYGYTF | TGTGCCAGCACAGACTGGACCTCTAACTATGGCTACACCTTC | NA | TRBV6-1 | NA | TRBJ1-2
CASSFTGAGLAGGGEQFF | TGTGCCAGCAGTTTCACAGGGGCTGGACTAGCGGGGGGAGGGGAGCAGTTCTTC | TRBD2 | TRBV28 | NA | TRBJ2-1
CASSRPGTSGATDTQYF | TGCGCCAGCAGCCGACCCGGGACTAGCGGGGCCACAGATACGCAGTATTTT | TRBD2 | TRBV5-1 | many | TRBJ2-3
CASSSKGGAQGYNEQFF | TGTGCCAGCAGTTCGAAGGGGGGGGCGCAGGGATACAATGAGCAGTTCTTC | NA | TRBV28 | NA | TRBJ2-1
CASSSRAGVYEQYF | TGTGCCAGCAGCTCTAGGGCTGGGGTCTACGAGCAGTACTTC | NA | TRBV7-9 | NA | TRBJ2-7
CASSSYAGTGKGPQHF | TGTGCCAGCAGCTCGTATGCCGGGACAGGGAAGGGGCCCCAGCATTTT | TRBD1 | TRBV7-2 | many | TRBJ1-5
CASSPGISSYEQYF | TGTGCCAGCTCACCCGGCATAAGCTCCTACGAGCAGTACTTC | NA | TRBV18 | many | TRBJ2-7
CASSFSPNYEQYF | TGTGCCAGCAGTTTTTCCCCTAACTACGAGCAGTACTTC | NA | TRBV28 | NA | TRBJ2-7
CASSLGTVFQETQYF | TGTGCCAGCAGCTTAGGGACAGTTTTCCAAGAGACCCAGTACTTC | NA | TRBV7-9 | many | TRBJ2-5
CASSPGLAGGMETQYF | TGCGCCAGCAGCCCGGGACTAGCGGGGGGGATGGAGACCCAGTACTTC | TRBD2 | TRBV4-1 | many | TRBJ2-5
CASSPTASTDTQYF | TGTGCCAGCAGTCCGACAGCTAGCACAGATACGCAGTATTTT | NA | TRBV6-2/TRBV6-3 | many | TRBJ2-3
CASSPRTRRLLEQYF | TGTGCCAGCAGTCCCAGGACTAGACGCCTATTAGAGCAGTACTTC | TRBD2 | TRBV28 | many | TRBJ2-7
CASSDWFNNEQFF | TGTGCCAGCAGTGACTGGTTCAACAATGAGCAGTTCTTC | NA | TRBV27 | many | TRBJ2-1
CASSIKHREDNEQFF | TGTGCCAGCAGTATAAAACACAGGGAGGACAATGAGCAGTTCTTC | NA | TRBV12-3/TRBV12-4 | many | TRBJ2-1
CASSSLGGTHYNEQFF | TGTGCCAGCAGCTCCCTGGGGGGGACGCATTACAATGAGCAGTTCTTC | TRBD2 | TRBV28 | NA | TRBJ2-1
CASSLGVGGGHEQYF | TGTGCCAGCAGCTTGGGCGTCGGAGGGGGCCACGAGCAGTACTTC | NA | TRBV5-6 | many | TRBJ2-7
CASSLGGGEPQHF | TGTGCCAGCAGCTTGGGTGGCGGGGAGCCCCAGCATTTT | NA | TRBV5-4 | many | TRBJ1-5
CASSQIENEQFF | TGTGCCAGCAGCCAAATAGAAAATGAGCAGTTCTTC | NA | TRBV3-1 | many | TRBJ2-1
CSARPGGAYEQYF | TGCAGTGCTAGACCAGGGGGCGCTTACGAGCAGTACTTC | TRBD1 | TRBV20-1 | many | TRBJ2-7
CASSENTYSYEQYF | TGTGCCAGCAGTGAAAATACATACTCCTACGAGCAGTACTTC | NA | TRBV2 | many | TRBJ2-7
CASTLGGRNTEAFF | TGTGCCAGTACTCTTGGGGGAAGAAACACTGAAGCTTTCTTT | NA | TRBV6-6 | NA | TRBJ1-1
CASSLNRGDRKTQYF | TGTGCCAGCAGCTTGAACAGGGGCGACCGTAAGACCCAGTACTTC | TRBD1 | TRBV5-5 | many | TRBJ2-5
CASSLQTGAYEQYF | TGTGCCAGCAGCCTTCAGACAGGGGCCTACGAGCAGTACTTC | TRBD1 | TRBV7-8 | many | TRBJ2-7
CASSLSTDRQETQYF | TGTGCCAGCAGCTTGTCGACGGACAGACAAGAGACCCAGTACTTC | NA | TRBV5-5 | many | TRBJ2-5
CASSQWTGNSPLHF | TGTGCCAGCAGCCAATGGACAGGGAATTCACCCCTCCACTTT | TRBD1 | TRBV3-1 | many | TRBJ1-6
CASSSGGGVADTQYF | TGTGCCAGCAGTAGCGGCGGGGGGGTCGCAGATACGCAGTATTTT | TRBD2 | TRBV11-3 | few | TRBJ2-3
CASSNSRSGANVLTF | TGTGCCAGCAGTAACAGCCGCTCTGGGGCCAACGTCCTGACTTTC | NA | TRBV6-1 | NA | TRBJ2-6
CSVGSGYEQYF | TGCAGCGTCGGCTCAGGCTACGAGCAGTACTTC | NA | TRBV29-1 | many | TRBJ2-7
CASSPRGMNEQFF | TGTGCCAGCTCCCCAAGGGGGATGAATGAGCAGTTCTTC | NA | TRBV18 | few | TRBJ2-1
CASSMTGSSGGPYEQYF | TGTGCCAGCAGCATGACAGGGTCAAGCGGGGGACCTTACGAGCAGTACTTC | NA | TRBV7-9 | many | TRBJ2-7
CASTLDNSNQPQHF | TGTGCCAGCACCCTGGACAATAGCAATCAGCCCCAGCATTTT | NA | TRBV2 | NA | TRBJ1-5
CASSGKWANEQFF | TGTGCCAGCAGCGGAAAATGGGCGAATGAGCAGTTCTTC | NA | TRBV7-9 | many | TRBJ2-1
CASSLVGAVYEQYF | TGCGCCAGCAGCTTGGTGGGGGCTGTCTACGAGCAGTACTTC | NA | TRBV5-1 | many | TRBJ2-7
CATSDGGQLAKNIQYF | TGTGCCACCAGTGACGGGGGACAACTAGCCAAAAACATTCAGTACTTC | NA | TRBV24-1 | few | TRBJ2-4
CASPRREVPTYEQYF | TGTGCCAGCCCAAGGCGGGAGGTCCCTACCTACGAGCAGTACTTC | TRBD2 | TRBV7-3 | many | TRBJ2-7
CASSFNPRQGTNQPQHF | TGTGCCAGCAGTTTCAACCCCCGGCAGGGGACGAATCAGCCCCAGCATTTT | NA | TRBV27 | many | TRBJ1-5
CAISDPDTQYF | TGTGCCATCAGTGACCCAGATACGCAGTATTTT | NA | TRBV10-3 | many | TRBJ2-3
CASSLSGTNTGELFF | TGTGCCAGCAGCTTAAGCGGGACCAACACCGGGGAGCTGTTTTTT | TRBD2 | TRBV7-2 | NA | TRBJ2-2
CASRPTGAGLIGELFF | TGTGCCAGCAGACCAACCGGGGCAGGGCTCATCGGGGAGCTGTTTTTT | NA | TRBV27 | NA | TRBJ2-2